These 27 T cell receptor beta chains originate from one sample sequenced in a study of PD-L1 blockade in urothelial cancer. The assay was immunoSEQ multiplex PCR, and TCRdb's table has in-frame clones only and misses some. The table shows approximately 70,000 clones, with 70% to 90% occurring only once. Sample: PBMCs, taken around atezolizumab (anti-PD-L1) treatment. These receptors came from a man in his 60s with urothelial cancer.

V and J are TRBV5-1 and TRBJ2-7; D not resolved. This CDR3 spans 12 amino acids. Germline-derived CDR1 and CDR2 are SGHRS and YFSETQ. Trimming shortened V by 2 bases and J by 5 bases, and 8 bases separated the two germline ends. CDR3 sequence reads: CASSFNENEQYF. Written as DNA, the CDR3 is TGCGCCAGCAGCTTTAATGAGAACGAGCAGTACTTC.

The V call is TRBV7-9, the J call TRBJ2-3; 9 nucleotides line up with TRBD2. V lost 5 bases and J lost 5; bases outside the gene matches: 14. From germline, CDR1 is SEHNR and CDR2 FQNEAQ (reference sequence). This CDR3 region has 17 residues. CDR3 in DNA: TGTGCCAGCAGCCAGCGCAGCGGGAGGCCCCAGGGAGATACGCAGTATTTT. Translating gives CASSQRSGRPQGDTQYF.

The chain joins TRBV6-6 to TRBJ2-7; maybe TRBD1 (6 bases). Germline loops: CDR1 MNHNY, CDR2 SVGAGI (reference sequence). This CDR3 spans 15 amino acids. Between the trimmed V and J ends, which lost 5 bases and 0 bases, there was a span of 14 bases. CDR3 amino acids: CASSKSTGTSYEQYF. The CDR3 DNA reads as TGTGCCAGCAGTAAGAGTACAGGGACCTCCTACGAGCAGTACTTC.

The V gene is TRBV7-2, the J gene TRBJ1-2; unclear D gene. V was pared by 2 bases and J by 6 bases, with 13 bases between. There are 14 residues in the CDR3. Germline V lookup: CDR1 SGHTA, CDR2 FQGNSA. CDR3 in DNA: TGTGCCAGCAGCTTACGCCCAGCGGCCCATGGCTACACCTTC. This encodes CASSLRPAAHGYTF.

This chain uses TRBV11-3 with TRBJ2-2, with 7 bases fitting TRBD2. The germline CDR1 and CDR2 sequences are SGHNT and YENEEA. The CDR3 spans 16 residues. Trimming at V came to 1 base and at J to 4 bases, leaving 6 bases not matched to a gene. This chain's CDR3 is CASSLGYGGSTGELFF. The CDR3 bases are TGTGCCAGCAGCTTAGGTTATGGCGGGAGCACCGGGGAGCTGTTTTTT.

The V call is TRBV19, the J call TRBJ2-1, with TRBD2 identical over 8 bases. The CDR3 sequence is 14 residues long. From germline, CDR1 is LNHDA and CDR2 SQIVND (reference sequence). J lost 6 bases, V lost 7 bases, and 8 bases had no gene match. The CDR3 coding sequence is TGTGCCAGTACCGCCGGGGGGGCGGGCAATGAGCAGTTCTTC. It encodes CASTAGGAGNEQFF.

This clone was observed a single time. The chain has TRBV23-1 and TRBJ2-7, with 12 bases lining up with TRBD1. TRBV23-1 qualifies as an ORF whose function is uncertain. The CDR3 is 21 residues long. J was trimmed by 3 bases and V by 2 bases; bases with no gene match: 20. In DNA, the CDR3 is TGCGCCAGCAGTCAAACCCGCCGGGACAGGGGGCTGATTAGCGGGATCTACGAGCAGTACTTC. Its translation: CASSQTRRDRGLISGIYEQYF.

Details on this clone: Here the CDR3 omits its conserved ending phenylalanine or tryptophan, so a read error is the likely source. The DNA is omitted, as the CDR3 cannot be located on it reliably, and the CDR3 follows TCRdb's listing. This chain connects TRBV2 to TRBJ1-1; the table names TRBD1, a call not compared with the DNA. Germline V lookup: CDR1 SNHLY, CDR2 FYNNEI. The CDR3 has 12 residues if both end residues are counted. CDR3 amino acids: CASSEAGVRPRI.

The chain uses TRBV18 and TRBJ2-1, with a tentative D call TRBD2 (5 bases). The germline V gene encodes CDR1 KGHSH and CDR2 LQKENI. The length of the CDR3 is 12 residues. With 3 bases removed from V and 7 bases from J, the gap between germline ends came to 7 bases. The CDR3 spells CASSPGENEQFF. The CDR3 DNA reads TGTGCCAGCTCACCCGGGGAAAATGAGCAGTTCTTC.

The V and J genes are TRBV6-6 and TRBJ2-5; 7 nucleotides align to TRBD2. V lost 5 bases to trimming and J lost 0 bases; unmatched junction nucleotides: 3. Germline CDR1 is MNHNY and CDR2 is SVGAGI (reference sequence). The CDR3 is 14 residues long. The CDR3 coding sequence is TGTGCCAGCAGTACGCGGGGGAACCAAGAGACCCAGTACTTC. Translation gives CASSTRGNQETQYF.

The CDR3 sequence is CASTTGGGSYEQYF. The CDR3 nucleotides read TGTGCCAGTACCACAGGGGGGGGCTCCTACGAGCAGTACTTC. This chain uses TRBV19 with TRBJ2-7; a weak D match, TRBD1 (8 bases). The V end lost 7 bases, the J end lost 0 bases, and 13 bases lay between the germline ends. There are 14 residues in the CDR3. In germline, CDR1 is LNHDA, CDR2 SQIVND (reference sequence).

This clone has only one observation. The genes are TRBV7-6 and TRBJ2-5; possible D gene TRBD2, 5 bases. Germline lookup yields CDR1 SGHVS and CDR2 FNYEAQ. The germline V and J ends were trimmed by 3 bases and 1 base, with 9 bases remaining between them. The CDR3 runs to 14 residues. The CDR3 DNA reads as TGTGCCAGCAGCTTGCTAGCAGGCCAAGAGACCCAGTACTTC. Residues: CASSLLAGQETQYF.

The chain employs TRBV29-1 and TRBJ1-1; D might be TRBD1 (6 bases). The CDR3 consists of 14 residues. Per germline, CDR1 SQVTM and CDR2 ANQGSEA. Trimming removed 4 bases from V and 0 bases from J, with 12 bases in between. The CDR3 protein is CSVVRPGVNTEAFF. CDR3 bases: TGCAGCGTTGTACGCCCAGGGGTGAACACTGAAGCTTTCTTT.

The chain recombines TRBV5-1 with TRBJ2-1; the match to TRBD1 covers 7 bases. CDR1 and CDR2 from the germline V gene are SGHRS and YFSETQ. This CDR3 is built from 14 residues. V lost 7 bases to trimming and J lost 8 bases; unmatched junction nucleotides: 12. The CDR3: CASFRETGNDEQFF. For the CDR3, the DNA is TGCGCCAGCTTCAGGGAGACAGGGAACGATGAGCAGTTCTTC.

The V and J genes are TRBV4-1 and TRBJ1-4; D possibly corresponds to TRBD1 (6 bases). Germline CDR1 reads MGHRA; CDR2 reads YSYEKL. The CDR3 loop spans 17 amino acids. Trimming cost V 4 bases and J 6 bases, with 21 bases left between them. The CDR3 DNA reads as TGCGCCAGCAGCCGAGCCGGGGACAACCCACGCTATGAAAAACTGTTTTTT. Translating gives CASSRAGDNPRYEKLFF.

The chain links TRBV7-9 to TRBJ2-3, with TRBD1 matching over 7 bases. Germline CDR1 reads SEHNR; CDR2 reads FQNEAQ (reference sequence). The V gene end was trimmed by 5 bases and the J gene end by 1 base; junction bases not matched to a gene: 6. The CDR3 totals 15 residues. Here the CDR3 reads CASSPGQVGTDTQYF. CDR3 bases: TGTGCCAGCAGCCCAGGACAGGTTGGCACAGATACGCAGTATTTT.

This clone was picked up one time. This chain's CDR3 is CASSIRGRDGYTF. The CDR3, as DNA: TGTGCCAGTAGTATCAGGGGCCGTGATGGCTACACCTTC. V and J are TRBV19 and TRBJ1-2; D might be TRBD1 (6 bases). Germline V lookup: CDR1 LNHDA, CDR2 SQIVND (reference sequence). CDR3 length: 13 amino acids. V lost 3 bases, J lost 6 bases, and 11 bases lay in between.

The chain is built from TRBV6-5 and TRBJ1-4; the D is unclear. The V gene lost 6 bases and the J gene lost 7 bases, with 12 bases spanning the gap. This CDR3 spans 13 amino acids. Germline CDR1 and CDR2: MNHEY and SVGAGI. The CDR3 spells CASSTVMAEKLFF. The CDR3 DNA sequence: TGTGCCAGCAGCACAGTAATGGCTGAAAAACTGTTTTTT.

The chain combines TRBV7-2 with TRBJ2-7; D is ambiguous. This CDR3 spans 14 amino acids. Germline V gene data show CDR1 as SGHTA and CDR2 as FQGNSA. V shed 1 base and J shed 4 bases, with 11 bases lying between them. The chain's CDR3 is CASSLESGPYEQYF. For the CDR3, the DNA is TGTGCCAGCAGCTTAGAATCAGGCCCGTACGAGCAGTACTTC. Full variable domain (rest looked up from reference TRBV7-2 and TRBJ2-7): GAGVSQSPSNKVTEKGKDVELRCDPISGHTALYWYRQSLGQGLEFLIYFQGNSAPDKSGLPSDRFSAERTGGSVSTLTIQRTQQEDSAVYLCASSLESGPYEQYFGPGTRLTVT.

The chain employs TRBV4-1 and TRBJ2-7, with 9 bases that match TRBD2. The CDR3 loop spans 16 amino acids. The germline V gene encodes CDR1 MGHRA and CDR2 YSYEKL. V trimming: 0 bases; J trimming: 2 bases; junction bases outside the gene matches: 5. In DNA form, the CDR3 reads TGCGCCAGCAGCCAAGAGGAGGCGGGAGGGCCCTACGAGCAGTACTTC. Its translation is CASSQEEAGGPYEQYF.

The chain employs TRBV5-6 and TRBJ1-6, with D maybe TRBD1 (5 bases). Germline CDR1 reads SGHDT; CDR2 reads YYEEEE. V lost 3 bases and J lost 11, with 18 bases in between. This CDR3 has 15 residues. The CDR3 DNA is TGTGCCAGCAGCTCCTCGACAGCCCTCTGGGCACCCCTCCACTTT. Translating gives CASSSSTALWAPLHF.

The V and J genes are TRBV2 and TRBJ2-1; possible D gene TRBD1, 6 bases. The CDR3 sequence is 14 residues long. CDR1 and CDR2 (germline): SNHLY, FYNNEI. V was cut by 2 bases and J by 6 bases, with 11 bases left in between. This CDR3 is CASSEYGRGNEQFF. The CDR3 DNA is TGTGCCAGCAGTGAATACGGCAGGGGCAATGAGCAGTTCTTC.

The J gene is TRBJ1-2, the V gene TRBV2; unclear D gene. V was trimmed by 8 bases and J by 4 bases, leaving 8 bases between them. CDR1 and CDR2 from the germline V gene are SNHLY and FYNNEI. The CDR3 loop spans 11 amino acids. The CDR3 DNA is TGTGCCAGCGGGCTTGCCTATGGCTACACCTTC. Translation gives CASGLAYGYTF.

This clone was observed once. The chain employs TRBV15 and TRBJ2-3, with 9 bases matching TRBD1. Germline loops: CDR1 LNHNV, CDR2 YYDKDF (reference sequence). Trimming cost V 3 bases and J 3 bases; bases outside gene matches: 4. This CDR3 contains 15 residues. CDR3 bases: TGTGCCACCAGCAGGGCCGGGACAGGGACAGATACGCAGTATTTT. Its translation: CATSRAGTGTDTQYF.

The chain has TRBV5-4 and TRBJ2-2, with D tentatively TRBD2 (6 bases). The CDR3 sequence is 16 residues long. The V gene lost 4 bases and the J gene lost 0 bases, with 13 bases spanning the gap. CDR1 SGHNT and CDR2 YYREEE come from the germline V gene (reference sequence). CDR3 residues: CASSVTSFSNTGELFF. The CDR3 nucleotides are TGTGCCAGCAGCGTCACTAGCTTCTCGAACACCGGGGAGCTGTTTTTT.

This sequence joins TRBV6-5 and TRBJ2-3; 9 positions match TRBD2. After removal of 5 bases from V and 6 bases from J, the junction contained 9 bases not matched to a gene. CDR3 size: 15 residues. The germline CDR1 and CDR2 sequences are MNHEY and SVGAGI. The CDR3 bases are TGTGCCAGCAGTCTGGCTAGCGGGGCGATCGATACGCAGTATTTT. Amino acid sequence: CASSLASGAIDTQYF.

The chain employs TRBV7-9 and TRBJ1-5, with TRBD1 identical over 8 bases. In germline, CDR1 is SEHNR, CDR2 FQNEAQ (reference sequence). This CDR3 spans 14 amino acids. J lost 6 bases, V lost 6 bases, and 7 bases had no gene match. CDR3 in amino acids: CASSQDRATQPQHF. The CDR3 region has the DNA TGTGCCAGCAGTCAGGACAGGGCAACTCAGCCCCAGCATTTT.